Here is one TCR beta chain with its context. Antigen unknown. The data stem from a study of T cell repertoires in cytomegalovirus infection. Overall study: Well-studied HLA-B-restricted CMV epitopes were used in the study alongside recently identified HLA-C-restricted ones. Indications of both CMV infection and matching HLA type were provided by public TCR beta signatures.

Study-wide points: It was HLA-C-restricted CMV-specific TCR beta clonotypes that dominated the response ex vivo.

J lost 9 bases, V lost 3 bases, and 10 bases had no gene match. Germline V gene sequence: CDR1 MNHEY, CDR2 SMNVEV (reference sequence). The length of the CDR3 is 14 residues. TCRdb re-called the reads through MiXCR, storing one row per CDR3 protein. The sample has approximately 730,000 distinct CDR3 sequences, around 31% seen once. The chain employs TRBV27 and TRBJ1-2, with 7 bases matching TRBD1. The TCR originated in a human donor in good health (CMV status not recorded). Some clones in this sample may be carry-over from other donors' samples. The input for sequencing was cultured PBMCs, taken from culture after CMV antigen stimulation. The CDR3 reads CASSFRDSPFRYTF. The CDR3 DNA reads TGTGCCAGCAGTTTCCGGGACAGTCCTTTCCGCTACACCTTC.